Shown below are 5 T cell receptor beta chains from a single sample sequenced in a study of response to subunit inactivated influenza vaccine. TCRdb re-derived calls from the RT-PCR reads in MiXCR, one entry per CDR3 protein. The sample lists just under 550,000 distinct CDR3 sequences; approximately 24% were seen once. A further study also used this sample, focusing on T cells expressing NK-cell markers. That work adds: A 5'RACE template switching approach incorporating UMIs was used to make TCR beta cDNA.

Sequenced here: CD4+ T cells sorted from PBMCs, sampled roughly 12 days after vaccination. All receptors derive from a man in his fifties or sixties who received an inactivated influenza vaccine.

This clonotype was detected only a few times. CDR3 sequence (DNA): TGCAGCGTGCGGACAGGGGGCTCGGGTGAGCAGTACTTC. It translates to CSVRTGGSGEQYF. The chain uses TRBV29-1 and TRBJ2-7; 11 bases match TRBD1. The germline V gene has CDR1 SQVTM and CDR2 ANQGSEA. The CDR3 is made up of 13 amino acids. After removal of 6 bases from V and 7 bases from J, the junction contained 8 bases not matched to a gene.

This chain connects TRBV7-2 to TRBJ2-7; the D gene is possibly TRBD1 (5 bases). The CDR3 sequence is 14 residues long. CDR1 and CDR2 from the germline V gene are SGHTA and FQGNSA. V lost 4 bases, J lost 7 bases, and 17 bases lay in between. The CDR3 is CASSSSPGSWEQYF. CDR3 nucleotide sequence: TGTGCCAGCAGCTCCTCCCCAGGGTCTTGGGAGCAGTACTTC.

V is TRBV9 and J is TRBJ1-1; D may be TRBD1 (5 bases). The CDR3 consists of 12 residues. The V and J ends lost 4 bases and 7 bases respectively, with 11 bases between them. Germline V gives CDR1 SGDLS, CDR2 YYNGEE. The CDR3: CASSLGGGEAFF. The CDR3 region has the DNA TGTGCCAGCAGCCTCGGGGGGGGTGAAGCTTTCTTT. The whole variable domain, remainder taken from reference TRBV9 and TRBJ1-1, is DSGVTQTPKHLITATGQRVTLRCSPRSGDLSVYWYQQSLDQGLQFLIQYYNGEERAKGNILERFSAQQFPDLHSELNLSSLELGDSALYFCASSLGGGEAFFGQGTRLTVV.

The rearrangement uses TRBV12-3 or TRBV12-4 and TRBJ2-3; either TRBD1 or TRBD2 may fit D (5 bases each). This CDR3 has 13 amino acids. V was shortened by 3 bases and J by 4 bases, with 8 bases between the two germline ends. CDR3 residues: CASSFQGPDTQYF. The CDR3 DNA is TGTGCCAGCAGTTTTCAGGGACCAGATACGCAGTATTTT.

The gene calls are TRBV20-1 and TRBJ2-3; the D gene is possibly TRBD2 (6 bases). Germline CDR1 and CDR2: DFQATT and SNEGSKA (reference sequence). The ends were cut back, 8 bases at V and 3 bases at J, with 18 bases in the middle. CDR3 length: 14 residues. The CDR3 DNA sequence: TGCAGTCCAGGTGGGGGGTTGGGGACAGATACGCAGTATTTT. Its protein is CSPGGGLGTDTQYF.